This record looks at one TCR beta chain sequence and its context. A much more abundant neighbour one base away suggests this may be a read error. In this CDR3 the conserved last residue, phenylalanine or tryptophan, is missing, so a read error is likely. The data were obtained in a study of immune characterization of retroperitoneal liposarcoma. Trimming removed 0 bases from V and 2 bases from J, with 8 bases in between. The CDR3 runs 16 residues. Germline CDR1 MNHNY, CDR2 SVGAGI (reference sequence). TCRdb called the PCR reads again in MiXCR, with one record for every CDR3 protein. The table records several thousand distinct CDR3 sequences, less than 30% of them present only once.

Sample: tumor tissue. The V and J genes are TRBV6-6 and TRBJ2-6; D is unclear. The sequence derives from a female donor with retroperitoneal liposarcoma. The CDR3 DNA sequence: TGTGCCAGCAGTTACTCGGTTTGGACTGGGGCCAACGTCCTGACTTTA. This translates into CASSYSVWTGANVLTL.